This T cell receptor beta chain stems from a study of T cells after posttransplantation cyclophosphamide (TCRdb year 2016). About the study as a whole: The study tracked T cell repertoire reconstitution by TRB sequencing after myeloablative bone marrow transplantation using posttransplantation cyclophosphamide as GVHD prophylaxis. Samples from some 33 PTCy-treated patients and approximately 15 related bone marrow donors of those patients were subjected to antigen receptor sequencing. TRB sequencing was performed on blood from all 34 PTCy patients with 1-year posttransplant specimens. In 3 patients, TRB sequencing was also performed on up to about 3 more blood samples taken 2 to 5.2 years after transplant, and in 4 patients, pretransplant blood was also TRB-sequenced. Because TRA and TRB clonality were tightly correlated in 9 samples, subsequent TCR analyses were focused on TRB only. Public TRB sequences were searched against a database of over 3,600 sequences associated with responses to pathogens, tumor antigens, self-antigens and alloantigens.

Genomic DNA was used for TRB sequencing, which was performed with the immunoSEQ assay at survey resolution or with the hsTCRB kit. Per the original workflow: The immunoSEQ software handled initial read processing, and the LymphoSeq R package was used for repertoire analyses. Clonality was computed as 1 minus normalized Shannon entropy; Gini coefficient was also calculated for each TRB dataset. To infer phenotypes in unsorted samples, TRB sequences from sorted subsets of the recipient or donor were mapped onto unsorted samples from the same recipient. This immuneACCESS table, as held by TCRdb, lists in-frame sequences with V and J called but not all clones. Of the missing ones, under half trace to an unresolved V gene in checked studies; the others have no known cause. Clonal size and the V and J genes are those of that table, whereas D and trimming came from the DNA. Here the sample lists roughly 49,000 clones, none seen once only. The ten largest clones take up about 2% of the sample.

Paper-wide results and their limitations: At 1-2 months, donor-recipient similarity was low but rose over the first year, and the later blood repertoires were often dominated by donor CD8+ memory clones. Across the roughly 40 patients, TRB clonality was highly associated with recipient CMV seropositivity and CMV reactivation, and diversity with PTCy was similar to that in the CNI/methotrexate controls. The TRB repertoires of T cells infiltrating skin or GI tract showed only limited overlap with the TRB repertoires of T cells in blood.

This clone was picked up many times. Its antigen has not been determined. No per-base quality is available; no much larger clone lies one base away. Related bone marrow donors provided peripheral blood samples on the day of marrow donation. Mononuclear cells from peripheral blood and bone marrow were separated by Ficoll-Hypaque density centrifugation and then cryopreserved. The sequenced sample was PBMCs. The clonotype comes from a man aged 40-55 years in good health, CMV-negative, and a related stem cell transplant donor.

The sequence in DNA is TGTGCCAGCAGGGGGGGGGACTCCGCTTACAATGAGCAGTTCTTC. It specifies CASRGGDSAYNEQFF. Rearrangement joined TRBV28 to TRBJ2-1, and TRBD2 matches 7 of the central bases. CDR1 and CDR2 were assigned from the germline V gene as MDHEN and SYDVKM. Spanning cysteine to phenylalanine, the CDR3 consists of 15 amino acids. Only CDR3 DNA remains: 45 bases, in frame from the first base. For this chain, trimming is 6 bases at the V end and 4 bases at the J end, and the number of junction bases without a gene match is 9.